This TCR beta chain was captured by sequencing in a study of cytomegalovirus exposure and HLA in healthy donors. Study-level findings and limits: In a later analysis, a missense DCLRE1C variant was linked to TCR beta V- and J-gene trimming. Sequencing depth across donors, presence/absence analyses assumed, was roughly uniform.

Germline V gives CDR1 MGHRA, CDR2 YSYEKL. The CDR3 sequence is 16 residues long. V was clipped by 1 base and J by 9 bases, with 19 bases between them. Amplification used 60 Vbeta primers and 13 Jbeta primers. Sequencing was performed with immunoSEQ multiplex PCR; in TCRdb, only in-frame clones are kept and a portion is missing. The profile shows roughly 240,000 clones, over 75% of them singletons. This clone was seen a handful of times. Its antigen is as yet unknown. The rearrangement links TRBV4-1 to TRBJ2-1; a weak D match, TRBD2 (5 bases). Sequences were obtained from PBMCs. The source is a boy under 18 in good health and CMV-seronegative. The CDR3 is CASSQAVNQLGSEQFF. CDR3 nucleotide sequence: TGCGCCAGCAGCCAAGCCGTCAACCAGCTGGGGAGTGAGCAGTTCTTC.